The 20 T cell receptor beta chains listed next were all sequenced from one sample in a study of blood T cell repertoires in COVID-19 (dated by TCRdb to 2018 to 2020). The library was made by the immunoSEQ multiplex PCR assay. In its TCRdb copy, this immuneACCESS table keeps in-frame sequences only and misses some clones. Where compared with another copy, unresolved V genes explain less than half of these, and the others have no known cause. The sample has around 200,000 clones on record, about 86% of them singletons. In total, the top ten clones hold around 0.88% of the sample. The specimen sequenced was peripheral blood. The receptors derive from a woman aged 18 to 35 who had recovered from COVID-19.

The chain couples TRBV7-2 to TRBJ2-1; TRBD2 aligns across 9 bases. The CDR3 has 17 residues. Germline values: CDR1 SGHTA, CDR2 FQGNSA. Germline trimming cut 0 bases from V and 7 bases from J; bases unmatched to any gene: 10. The CDR3, as DNA: TGTGCCAGCAGCTTAGCGCCGTCGCGGGGGGGCCGAAATGAGCAGTTCTTC. It yields the protein CASSLAPSRGGRNEQFF.

This clone was counted at least ten times. This chain joins TRBV7-2 and TRBJ1-5, with D perhaps matching TRBD1 (5 bases). The germline CDR1 and CDR2 sequences are SGHTA and FQGNSA. The V end lost 5 bases, the J end lost 3 bases, and 11 bases lay between the germline ends. The CDR3 loop spans 14 amino acids. In nucleotides, the CDR3 is TGTGCCAGCAGCCCCGACAGATCCAATCAGCCCCAGCATTTT. This encodes CASSPDRSNQPQHF. Supplemented by reference TRBV7-2 and TRBJ1-5, the full variable domain reads GAGVSQSPSNKVTEKGKDVELRCDPISGHTALYWYRQSLGQGLEFLIYFQGNSAPDKSGLPSDRFSAERTGGSVSTLTIQRTQQEDSAVYLCASSPDRSNQPQHFGDGTRLSIL.

The CDR3, as DNA: TGCGCCAGCAGCTTGGGGGACAGGGTGGCCACTGAAGCTTTCTTT. Translated, it gives CASSLGDRVATEAFF. The chain joins TRBV5-1 to TRBJ1-1; TRBD1 aligns across 9 bases. CDR1 is SGHRS and CDR2 is YFSETQ in the germline V gene. The V gene end was trimmed by 0 bases and the J gene end by 4 bases; junction bases not matched to a gene: 4. The CDR3 covers 15 residues.

The V and J genes are TRBV7-9 and TRBJ2-7, with 7 bases fitting TRBD1. Germline CDR1 and CDR2: SEHNR and FQNEAQ (reference sequence). The CDR3 contains 13 residues. V shed 5 bases and J 4 bases; nucleotides not matched to a gene: 5. The CDR3 loop reads CASSGRGNYEQYF. Written as DNA, the CDR3 is TGTGCCAGCAGCGGCAGGGGGAATTACGAGCAGTACTTC.

Comments on this clone: Different DNA sequences within this sample yield the same CDR3. The V gene is TRBV12-3 or TRBV12-4, the J gene TRBJ1-1; D remains ambiguous. The CDR3 is 13 amino acids. Trimming took off 2 bases at V and 1 base at J, with 5 bases between the two ends. The CDR3 loop is CASSLTGNTEAFF. The CDR3 DNA follows: TGTGCCAGCAGTTTAACGGGGAACACTGAAGCTTTCTTT.

The rearrangement links TRBV6-2 or TRBV6-3 to TRBJ1-5; D remains ambiguous. The CDR3 is 13 amino acids. V was clipped by 4 bases and J by 7 bases, with 11 bases between them. Per the germline V gene, CDR1 is MNHEY and CDR2 is SVGEGT. The CDR3 coding sequence is TGTGCCAGCAGTTCCTCGACTCCGCAGCCCCAGCATTTT. Translated, it gives CASSSSTPQPQHF.

V gene TRBV5-1 combines with J gene TRBJ2-3, with 8 positions matching TRBD2. The CDR3 length is 16 residues. The germline CDR1 and CDR2 sequences are SGHRS and YFSETQ. V lost 4 bases and J lost 2; bases outside the gene matches: 9. CDR3 loop: CASSMGLGQNTDTQYF. The CDR3 DNA reads as TGCGCCAGCAGCATGGGACTAGGCCAGAACACAGATACGCAGTATTTT.

In nucleotides, the CDR3 is TGTGCCAGCACCTCAGCGGGAGTGTCCACCGGGGAGCTGTTTTTT. Amino acids: CASTSAGVSTGELFF. This chain links TRBV25-1 with TRBJ2-2, with TRBD2 matching 8 bases. The CDR3 extends over 15 amino acids. The trim removed 7 bases at V and 4 bases at J, leaving 8 bases unmatched. Germline V gene data show CDR1 as MGHDK and CDR2 as SYGVNS.

The rearrangement uses TRBV7-8 and TRBJ2-2; TRBD1 aligns across 10 bases. The germline gives CDR1 SGHVS, CDR2 FQNEAQ. The CDR3 totals 18 residues. Trimming cost V 3 bases and J 5 bases; bases outside gene matches: 12. The CDR3 sequence is CASSLLPGQGRKTGELFF. The CDR3, as DNA: TGTGCCAGCAGCTTGCTACCGGGACAGGGGAGGAAAACCGGGGAGCTGTTTTTT.

The chain employs TRBV5-4 and TRBJ2-3; 15 positions match TRBD2. Germline V gene lookup returns CDR1 SGHNT and CDR2 YYREEE (reference sequence). With 3 bases clipped from V and 6 bases from J, the junction kept 8 bases outside the gene matches. CDR3 length: 17 residues. CDR3 in amino acids: CASSSGLAGGLMDTQYF. The CDR3 DNA follows: TGTGCCAGCAGCTCCGGACTAGCGGGGGGGTTGATGGATACGCAGTATTTT.

This clone was recorded only once. This rearrangement joins TRBV6-2 or TRBV6-3 to TRBJ2-5; 8 positions agree with TRBD2. The CDR3 totals 17 residues. With V trimmed by 5 bases and J by 5 bases, 16 bases remained unmatched. CDR1 is MNHEY, CDR2 SVGEGT, per germline. The CDR3 here is CASSPGTSSPTQETQYF. DNA of the CDR3: TGTGCCAGCAGTCCGGGGACTAGTTCTCCAACACAGGAGACCCAGTACTTC.

This clone was detected once. V and J are TRBV11-2 and TRBJ1-1, with D perhaps TRBD1 (6 bases). With 5 bases removed from V and 1 base from J, the gap between germline ends came to 8 bases. CDR3 length equals 13 residues. The V gene's germline CDR1 is SGHAT and CDR2 FQNNGV. The CDR3 sequence is CASSTGRNTEAFF. In DNA form, the CDR3 reads TGTGCCAGCAGCACAGGGAGGAACACTGAAGCTTTCTTT.

With respect to this clone: Other DNA sequences within the sample encode an identical CDR3. The J gene is TRBJ1-5, the V gene TRBV7-9; D possibly corresponds to TRBD1 (6 bases). The CDR3 is 14 amino acids. Trimming cost V 1 base and J 6 bases, with 10 bases left between them. Germline CDR1 and CDR2: SEHNR and FQNEAQ (reference sequence). The DNA of the CDR3 is TGTGCCAGCAGCTTAGGGGGGGGCGGTCAGCCCCAGCATTTT. Translating it yields CASSLGGGGQPQHF.

This chain joins TRBV4-3 and TRBJ2-3; TRBD2 agrees at 8 bases. V was pared by 0 bases and J by 1 base, with 3 bases of the junction left unmatched. The CDR3 runs to 16 residues. The germline V gene has CDR1 LGHNA and CDR2 YSLEER. The CDR3 loop reads CASSQDQAGGTDTQYF. DNA of the CDR3: TGCGCCAGCAGCCAAGACCAAGCGGGGGGCACAGATACGCAGTATTTT.

The V gene is TRBV11-3, the J gene TRBJ2-7; a weak D match, TRBD1 (6 bases). Germline V gives CDR1 SGHNT, CDR2 YENEEA. This CDR3 has 12 amino acids. CDR3 region: CASSLDRIEQYV. The CDR3 DNA is TGTGCCAGCAGCCTAGACAGGATCGAGCAGTACGTC.

The chain is built from TRBV4-2 and TRBJ2-1; 10 bases align to TRBD2. The CDR3 is 18 amino acids. V was pared by 0 bases and J by 12 bases, with 17 bases of the junction left unmatched. Looked up from germline, CDR1 is LGHNA and CDR2 is YNFKEQ. The CDR3 region is CASSQESGSGRASGGQFF. As DNA, the CDR3 is TGTGCCAGCAGCCAAGAGTCAGGCAGCGGGAGGGCCTCGGGTGGGCAGTTCTTC.

The chain has TRBV21-1 and TRBJ2-7; the table's D call of TRBD1 was not tested on the DNA. TRBV21-1 is a pseudogene segment. This CDR3 region has 15 residues. The CDR3 sequence is CASRVTGTSIYEQYV. The CDR3 nucleotides read TGTGCCAGCAGGGTAACCGGGACATCAATCTACGAGCAGTACGTC.

The chain has TRBV6-2 or TRBV6-3 and TRBJ2-7; perhaps TRBD2 as D (5 bases). The V gene's germline CDR1 is MNHEY and CDR2 SVGEGT. This CDR3 comprises 13 residues. Trimming pared 2 bases from V and 4 bases from J, leaving 9 bases between. This chain's CDR3 is CASSYGSRYEQYF. Written as DNA, the CDR3 is TGTGCCAGCAGTTACGGGAGCCGGTACGAGCAGTACTTC.

The chain carries TRBV19 and TRBJ1-3, with D hard to call. With 3 bases removed from V and 4 bases from J, the gap between germline ends came to 13 bases. Germline V lookup: CDR1 LNHDA, CDR2 SQIVND (reference sequence). The CDR3 has 15 residues. The chain's CDR3 is CASSIPSGAGNTIYF. The CDR3 bases are TGTGCCAGTAGTATTCCCTCGGGAGCAGGAAACACCATATATTTT.

The chain recombines TRBV5-5 with TRBJ1-3, with a possible D match to TRBD1 (5 bases). Germline CDR1 and CDR2: SGHKS and YYEKEE (reference sequence). The germline V and J ends were trimmed by 5 bases and 0 bases, with 15 bases remaining between them. CDR3 size: 16 residues. CDR3 DNA: TGTGCCAGCAGTGCTCGGACAATCAACTCTGGAAACACCATATATTTT. It encodes CASSARTINSGNTIYF.